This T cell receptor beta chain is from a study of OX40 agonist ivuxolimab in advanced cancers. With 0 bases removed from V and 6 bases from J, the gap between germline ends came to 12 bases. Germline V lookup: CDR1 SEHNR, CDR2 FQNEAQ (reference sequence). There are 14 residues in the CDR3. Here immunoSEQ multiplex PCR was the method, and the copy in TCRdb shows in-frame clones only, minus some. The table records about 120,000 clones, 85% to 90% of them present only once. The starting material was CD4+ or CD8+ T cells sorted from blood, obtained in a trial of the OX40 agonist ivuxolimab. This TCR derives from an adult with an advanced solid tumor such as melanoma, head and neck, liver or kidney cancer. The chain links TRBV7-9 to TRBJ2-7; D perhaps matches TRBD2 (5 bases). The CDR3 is CASSLAAGEREQYF. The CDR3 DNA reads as TGTGCCAGCAGCTTAGCCGCCGGGGAGCGCGAGCAGTACTTC.